The clone carrying this T cell receptor (beta chain) occurred a few times. RNA transcripts served as template for amplifying TCR beta CDR3 sequences. Second-round multiplex PCR came after first-round RT-PCR with HTBI primers. One entry per CDR3 protein, called by TCRdb with MiXCR from the multiplex PCR reads. The sample lists around 470,000 distinct CDR3 sequences; approximately 15% were seen once. Trimming took off 3 bases at V and 5 bases at J, with 14 bases between the two ends. Germline assignment: CDR1 DFQATT and CDR2 SNEGSKA (reference sequence). The length of the CDR3 is 13 residues. The data stem from a study of Graves' ophthalmopathy and Graves' hyperthyroidism. Study context: Blood was drawn at initial diagnosis, before any treatment.

This TCR was sampled from a woman aged 25 to 39 with Graves' ophthalmopathy. This chain connects TRBV20-1 to TRBJ2-7; weak D call: TRBD2 (6 bases). The sequenced sample was blood. As DNA, the CDR3 is TGCAGTGCTAGCGGGAGTAATTTCCACGAGCAGTACTTC. It translates to CSASGSNFHEQYF.